The clone carrying this TCR beta chain was counted between two and nine times. Its antigen remains unidentified. Using its own MiXCR run on the RT-PCR reads, TCRdb lists one record per CDR3 protein. Of around 480,000 distinct CDR3 sequences in the sample, 16% were seen once. This sample stems from a study of response to subunit inactivated influenza vaccine. CDR3 length equals 16 residues. With 0 bases removed from V and 4 bases from J, the gap between germline ends came to 14 bases. Germline V lookup: CDR1 LGHNA, CDR2 YSLEER. Whole-study findings and limits: Authors suggested seasonal influenza vaccinations each recruit few new T cells.

The V gene is TRBV4-3, the J gene TRBJ2-3; D is unclear. This receptor was identified in a man in his fifties or sixties who received an inactivated influenza vaccine. The sample was CD4+ T cells sorted from PBMCs, taken less than 30 months after vaccination. CDR3 bases: TGCGCCAGCAGCCAAGAAGCCCTACCCCCCTCAGATACGCAGTATTTT. Its protein is CASSQEALPPSDTQYF.